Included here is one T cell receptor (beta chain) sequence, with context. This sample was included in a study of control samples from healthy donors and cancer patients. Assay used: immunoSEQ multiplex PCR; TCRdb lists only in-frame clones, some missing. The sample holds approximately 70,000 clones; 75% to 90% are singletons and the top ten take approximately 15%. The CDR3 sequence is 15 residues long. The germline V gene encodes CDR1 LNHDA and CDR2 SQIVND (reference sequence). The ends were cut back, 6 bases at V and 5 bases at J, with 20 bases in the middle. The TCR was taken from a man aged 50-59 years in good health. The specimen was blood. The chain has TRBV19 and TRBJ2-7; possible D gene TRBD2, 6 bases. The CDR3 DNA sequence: TGTGCCAGTAGCCTCGCCGGCCACGGCGGGAACGAGCAGTACTTC. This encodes CASSLAGHGGNEQYF.